The 21 T cell receptor beta chains below come from one sample, sequenced in a study of blood T cell repertoires in COVID-19. Assay used: immunoSEQ multiplex PCR; TCRdb lists only in-frame clones, some missing. The data contain around 300,000 clones, about 86% of them singletons. The sequencing input was peripheral blood. Source of these receptors: a woman in her 70s with COVID-19, enrolled during active disease.

V gene TRBV19 combines with J gene TRBJ1-6; unclear D gene. Germline V lookup: CDR1 LNHDA, CDR2 SQIVND (reference sequence). V gave up 6 bases and J gave up 5 bases, with 11 bases separating them. This CDR3 has 14 amino acids. The CDR3 reads CASRWATDNSPLHF. In DNA, the CDR3 is TGTGCCAGTAGATGGGCTACGGATAATTCACCCCTCCACTTT.

The rearrangement joins TRBV18 to TRBJ1-2, with 12 bases fitting TRBD1. CDR1 and CDR2 from the germline V gene are KGHSH and LQKENI. The CDR3 runs to 15 residues. Germline trimming cut 5 bases from V and 6 bases from J; bases unmatched to any gene: 7. CDR3 coding DNA: TGTGCCAGCTCATCCGGGACAGGGGGCGCCGATGGCTACACCTTC. Protein product: CASSSGTGGADGYTF.

The chain couples TRBV13 to TRBJ1-1, with 7 positions matching TRBD1. The germline gives CDR1 PRHDT, CDR2 FYEKMQ (reference sequence). The CDR3 runs 11 residues. After removal of 5 bases from V and 11 bases from J, the junction contained 5 bases not matched to a gene. CDR3 sequence reads: CASSRGQVAFF. The CDR3 nucleotides read TGTGCCAGCAGCCGCGGACAGGTGGCTTTCTTT.

The chain couples TRBV2 to TRBJ1-2; no definite D call. V was cut by 2 bases and J by 5 bases, with 15 bases left in between. The CDR3 has 15 amino acids. Germline-derived CDR1 and CDR2 are SNHLY and FYNNEI. CDR3 sequence (DNA): TGTGCCAGCAGTGAAAATAATGGGCCTTATTATGGCTACACCTTC. Translation gives CASSENNGPYYGYTF.

V is TRBV9 and J is TRBJ2-5; TRBD1 agrees at 7 bases. The J segment lost 1 base and the V segment lost 4 bases, leaving 7 bases of the junction unmatched. The CDR3 consists of 15 residues. The germline V gene has CDR1 SGDLS and CDR2 YYNGEE. CDR3 nucleotide sequence: TGTGCCAGCAGCCAAATGGGACAGAGCCAAGAGACCCAGTACTTC. Encoded protein: CASSQMGQSQETQYF.

This sequence joins TRBV5-6 and TRBJ2-1, with 9 positions matching TRBD1. Germline loops: CDR1 SGHDT, CDR2 YYEEEE. The CDR3 is made up of 14 amino acids. V lost 3 bases, J lost 6 bases, and 4 bases stayed unmatched. CDR3 in amino acids: CASSWGTGTNEQFF. DNA of the CDR3: TGTGCCAGCAGCTGGGGGACAGGGACCAATGAGCAGTTCTTC.

Only a few counts were recorded for this clone. V is TRBV19 and J is TRBJ1-2; 10 bases align to TRBD1. V dropped 5 bases and J dropped 5; count of bases not matched to a gene: 8. Germline CDR1 LNHDA, CDR2 SQIVND (reference sequence). The CDR3 has 15 residues. CDR3 loop: CASSPGTGVPYGYTF. CDR3 in DNA: TGTGCCAGTAGTCCCGGGACAGGGGTCCCTTATGGCTACACCTTC. The full variable domain, rest sourced from reference TRBV19 and TRBJ1-2, is DGGITQSPKYLFRKEGQNVTLSCEQNLNHDAMYWYRQDPGQGLRLIYYSQIVNDFQKGDIAEGYSVSREKKESFPLTVTSAQKNPTAFYLCASSPGTGVPYGYTFGSGTRLTVV.

This clone has a handful of counts. The chain combines TRBV19 with TRBJ2-3; D is ambiguous. The CDR3 has 12 residues. Germline V gene sequence: CDR1 LNHDA, CDR2 SQIVND (reference sequence). V lost 6 bases and J lost 6, with 10 bases in between. The CDR3 DNA sequence: TGTGCCAGTAGCAACTCCGGGGATACGCAGTATTTT. Translated, it gives CASSNSGDTQYF.

The count of this clone is one. The V and J genes are TRBV6-1 and TRBJ2-3; 9 nucleotides line up with TRBD2. The CDR3 consists of 13 residues. The V gene's germline CDR1 is MNHNS and CDR2 SASEGT. V trimming: 8 bases; J trimming: 5 bases; junction bases outside the gene matches: 5. DNA of the CDR3: TGTGCCAGCGCGGGGGGGTCTGTAGATACGCAGTATTTT. Its translation is CASAGGSVDTQYF.

A single count supports this clone. The chain recombines TRBV7-8 with TRBJ1-1; D is uncertain. V shed 2 bases and J shed 8 bases, with 18 bases lying between them. Germline V gene data show CDR1 as SGHVS and CDR2 as FQNEAQ. The CDR3 has 15 residues. CDR3 bases: TGTGCCAGCAGCTTACGGAGGATGGGTAATCTAGAAGCTTTCTTT. Its protein product is CASSLRRMGNLEAFF.

The V and J genes are TRBV3-1 (or the pseudogene TRBV3-2) and TRBJ2-5; 8 bases agree with TRBD2. This CDR3 is 15 amino acids long. With V trimmed by 3 bases and J by 5 bases, 8 bases remained unmatched. Looked up from germline, CDR1 is LGHDT and CDR2 is YNNKEL (reference sequence). The CDR3 nucleotides are TGTGCCAGCAGCCAGTCTCGGGGGGGTAGGGAGACCCAGTACTTC. Translating it yields CASSQSRGGRETQYF.

Note on this clone: Other DNA sequences in the sample encode the same CDR3. The CDR3 nucleotides read TGTGCCAGCAGCTTTTTAGCGGGGGGGCGGACAGATACGCAGTATTTT. Its translation: CASSFLAGGRTDTQYF. V is TRBV7-2 and J is TRBJ2-3; 11 positions agree with TRBD2. J lost 3 bases, V lost 3 bases, and 5 bases had no gene match. This CDR3 spans 16 amino acids. Germline-derived CDR1 and CDR2 are SGHTA and FQGNSA.

The gene calls are TRBV7-2 and TRBJ2-7; TRBD2 might be the D (6 bases). V was trimmed by 1 base and J by 0 bases, leaving 13 bases between them. Per the germline V gene, CDR1 is SGHTA and CDR2 is FQGNSA. CDR3 length: 16 amino acids. The DNA of the CDR3 is TGTGCCAGCAGCTTAGTCGGGACTGAGAGCTCCTACGAGCAGTACTTC. The encoded protein is CASSLVGTESSYEQYF.

Here the CDR3 DNA reads TGCGCCAGCAGCCGATCTCCGGGACAGGGATATCATGGCTACACCTTC. It encodes CASSRSPGQGYHGYTF. The V gene is TRBV5-1, the J gene TRBJ1-2; TRBD1 aligns across 9 bases. Losses at the gene ends were 4 bases for V and 6 bases for J; bases not matched to a gene: 13. The CDR3 covers 16 residues. Germline V lookup: CDR1 SGHRS, CDR2 YFSETQ.

The chain links TRBV7-9 to TRBJ2-7; D remains ambiguous. The CDR3 is made up of 15 amino acids. The V end lost 2 bases, the J end lost 1 base, and 12 bases lay between the germline ends. Germline V gene sequence: CDR1 SEHNR, CDR2 FQNEAQ (reference sequence). CDR3 bases: TGTGCCAGCAGCTTAAACCCTAACCCATCCTACGAGCAGTACTTC. Protein sequence: CASSLNPNPSYEQYF. The full variable domain, in which reference TRBV7-9 and TRBJ2-7 provide the parts outside the CDR3, is DTGVSQNPRHKITKRGQNVTFRCDPISEHNRLYWYRQTLGQGPEFLTYFQNEAQLEKSRLLSDRFSAERPKGSFSTLEIQRTEQGDSAMYLCASSLNPNPSYEQYFGPGTRLTVT.

The chain couples TRBV5-4 to TRBJ1-2, with D tentatively TRBD1 (6 bases). There are 13 residues in the CDR3. Germline V CDR1 and CDR2: SGHNT, YYREEE (reference sequence). Trimming stripped 2 bases from V and 5 bases from J, with 10 bases between. The CDR3 is CASSFRGGYGYTF. The CDR3 coding sequence is TGTGCCAGCAGCTTCAGGGGCGGGTATGGCTACACCTTC.

This chain links TRBV19 with TRBJ2-1; TRBD2 aligns across 8 bases. The CDR3 is made up of 13 amino acids. Germline assignment: CDR1 LNHDA and CDR2 SQIVND (reference sequence). Losses at the gene ends were 7 bases for V and 4 bases for J; bases not matched to a gene: 3. The CDR3 protein is CASIERGYNEQFF. CDR3 bases: TGTGCCAGTATAGAGCGGGGGTACAATGAGCAGTTCTTC.

A note on this clone: The junction differs from germline at one of its ends, possibly a read error. The J gene is TRBJ1-5, the V gene TRBV25-1; TRBD1 is a possible D gene (5 bases). This CDR3 region has 10 residues. Germline V gene data show CDR1 as MGHDK and CDR2 as SYGVNS. CDR3 in DNA: TGTGCCAGCGGAGGGACCCGTGTATTCTTT. This sequence encodes CASGGTRVFF.

As DNA, the CDR3 is TGTGCCAGCATTCCACAACAGGGGGTCTCCTACGAGCAGTACTTC. It codes for CASIPQQGVSYEQYF. The V call is TRBV21-1, the J call TRBJ2-7; the tabulated D call, TRBD1, remains unverified against the DNA. TRBV21-1 is an annotated pseudogene. This CDR3 is 15 amino acids long.

This clone came up once. The CDR3 region has the DNA TGTGCCAGCTCACCTGGTGAGAAGTACCCCCAGCATTTT. Its protein is CASSPGEKYPQHF. The chain links TRBV18 to TRBJ1-5; D is undetermined. Germline CDR1 and CDR2: KGHSH and LQKENI. This CDR3 is built from 13 residues. Trimming shortened V by 3 bases and J by 10 bases, and 13 bases separated the two germline ends. Combining the CDR3 with reference TRBV18 and TRBJ1-5 gives the whole variable domain NAGVMQNPRHLVRRRGQEARLRCSPMKGHSHVYWYRQLPEEGLKFMVYLQKENIIDESGMPKERFSAEFPKEGPSILRIQQVVRGDSAAYFCASSPGEKYPQHFGDGTRLSIL.

The rearrangement links TRBV7-2 to TRBJ2-5; 10 bases map to TRBD2. V was clipped by 1 base and J by 4 bases; unmatched bases: 3. The length of the CDR3 is 15 residues. The germline V gene has CDR1 SGHTA and CDR2 FQGNSA. CDR3: CASSLGASGGETQYF. The CDR3 region has the DNA TGTGCCAGCAGCTTAGGAGCTAGCGGGGGAGAGACCCAGTACTTC.